This TCR beta chain was retrieved from a study of T cells of healthy individuals. The CDR3 consists of 14 residues. Germline assignment: CDR1 LGHDT and CDR2 YNNKEL (reference sequence). V was cut by 8 bases and J by 1 base, with 11 bases left in between. One entry per CDR3 protein results from TCRdb running MiXCR on the 5' RACE reads. The repertoire holds nearly 100,000 distinct CDR3 sequences, approximately 18% seen once, with 6.2% in the top ten. J is TRBJ2-2 and V is TRBV3-1; no reliable D call. The clonotype originates from a human donor in good health. As DNA, the CDR3 is TGTGCCAGCGGACGGCAGGTGAACACCGGGGAGCTGTTTTTT. Its protein is CASGRQVNTGELFF.